This is a list of T cell receptor beta chains from one sample in a study of T cells in localized non-small cell lung cancer. This table comes from immunoSEQ multiplex PCR, and its TCRdb copy is limited to in-frame clones, with some not included. The sample consists of tens of thousands of clones, more than 85% of them appearing once. The sample here was PBMCs, taken before any cancer treatment. These receptors were obtained from a man between 40 and 70 years old with stage II lung adenocarcinoma. CDR3s include the opening cysteine and the closing phenylalanine or tryptophan.

j_call	cdr3_length	v_call	cdr3_aa
TRBJ1-2	14	TRBV5-8	CASSLPGRGSGYTF
TRBJ1-2	13	TRBV9	CASSLQDRGGYTF
TRBJ2-1	15	TRBV5-1	CASSPPGLAVNEQFF
TRBJ2-7	13	TRBV7-3	CASSSGQSYEQYF
TRBJ2-1	16	TRBV6-4	CASSASPGTDIFEQFF
TRBJ1-5	13	TRBV30	CAWRDKGNQPQHF
TRBJ1-1	13	TRBV7-3	CASSLTGNTEAFF
TRBJ1-2	16	TRBV18	CASSPPPGATNYGYTF
TRBJ1-1	15	TRBV6-1	CASSQEGVPNTEAFF
TRBJ1-1	14	TRBV9	CASSVGQRNTEAFF
TRBJ1-2	13	TRBV7-2	CASSLGKDYGYTF
TRBJ2-2	15	TRBV15	CATSRDSEPTGELFF
TRBJ1-5	17	TRBV5-5	CASSLASESGFHRPQHF
TRBJ1-1	14	TRBV19	CASSIDTRNTEAFF
TRBJ1-4	15	TRBV6-5	CASSPYRGQNEKLFF
TRBJ1-5	16	TRBV19	CASRTLQGKRNQPQHF
TRBJ1-6	14	TRBV6-1	CASSASSNNSPLHF
TRBJ2-1	14	TRBV7-6	CASSLLSLVDEQFF
TRBJ2-1	16	TRBV18	CASSPRRGSSYNEQFF
TRBJ1-5	15	TRBV19	CASRVGRDLNQPQHF
TRBJ1-5	13	TRBV6-1	CASSEIQGQPQHF
TRBJ1-2	11	TRBV29-1	CSALDGGGYTF
TRBJ1-2	17	TRBV27	CASSLSGQGAANYGYTF
TRBJ2-1	16	TRBV5-1	CASSRGGREAYNEQFF
TRBJ2-1	11	TRBV20-1	CAGTSYNEQFF
TRBJ2-1	14	TRBV10-3	CAISQDSSYNEQFF
TRBJ2-5	13	TRBV9	CASSGGPGETQYF
TRBJ1-5	13	TRBV27	CASGGQPKQPQHF
TRBJ2-7	14	TRBV2	CASIGTRRIVEQYF
TRBJ2-7	12	TRBV15	CATSREGYEQYF
TRBJ1-3	17	TRBV11-2	CASSSISQGASGNTIYF
TRBJ1-2	11	TRBV27	CASSSGYGYTF
TRBJ1-1	14	TRBV5-4	CASSSSSKRTEAFF
TRBJ1-1	17	TRBV4-1	CASSQGQGAADNTEAFF
TRBJ2-3	21	TRBV7-8	CASSLLPRLAGGRGPTDTQYF
TRBJ2-2	14	TRBV5-1	CASSSLQGRGELFF
TRBJ2-3	17	TRBV5-4	CASSLAFGSEETDTQYF
TRBJ2-1	15	TRBV6-5	CASSYSLAGVNEQFF
TRBJ1-4	11	TRBV6-1	CASDSVEKLFF
TRBJ1-1	15	TRBV5-4	CASSLENSRNTEAFF
TRBJ1-1	13	TRBV12-5	CASGLVRDTEAFF
TRBJ1-1	16	TRBV6-5	CASRYRGAVAATEAFF
TRBJ2-5	15	TRBV5-6	CASSFQRGGRETQYF
TRBJ1-6	13	TRBV10-3	CAISEGGPSPLHF
TRBJ2-3	15	TRBV6-4	CASRERGTGTDTQYF
TRBJ1-6	13	TRBV6-6	CASSPRHNSPLHF
TRBJ2-1	15	TRBV4-2	CASSQGTGLGNEQFF
TRBJ2-5	13	TRBV19	CASSISHGETQYF
TRBJ2-3	16	TRBV7-2	CASSFGGSRSTDTQYF